The 29 T cell receptor beta chains given below trace back to one sample, sequenced in a study of blood T cell repertoires in COVID-19. The assay was immunoSEQ multiplex PCR, and TCRdb's table has in-frame clones only and misses some. The sample includes roughly 140,000 clones, approximately 91% of them seen just once. The sample comprised peripheral blood. These receptor sequences come from a man aged 65 to 85 with acute or convalescent COVID-19.

The chain uses TRBV18 and TRBJ1-2; perhaps TRBD1 as D (5 bases). The germline V and J ends were trimmed by 3 bases and 7 bases, with 15 bases remaining between them. From germline, CDR1 is KGHSH and CDR2 LQKENI. This CDR3 is 14 amino acids long. CDR3 region: CASSPQRERGGYTF. The CDR3 coding sequence is TGTGCCAGCTCACCCCAGCGGGAGAGGGGTGGCTACACCTTC. The whole variable domain, remainder taken from reference TRBV18 and TRBJ1-2, is NAGVMQNPRHLVRRRGQEARLRCSPMKGHSHVYWYRQLPEEGLKFMVYLQKENIIDESGMPKERFSAEFPKEGPSILRIQQVVRGDSAAYFCASSPQRERGGYTFGSGTRLTVV.

In DNA, the CDR3 is TGTGCCAGCAGCTTATACGGTGAATACAATGAGCAGTTCTTC. This encodes CASSLYGEYNEQFF. The V call is TRBV11-2, the J call TRBJ2-1; no definite D call. V dropped 2 bases and J dropped 4 bases, with 9 bases sitting between them. From germline, CDR1 is SGHAT and CDR2 FQNNGV. The CDR3 contains 14 residues.

This chain connects TRBV28 to TRBJ1-5, with D possibly being TRBD1 (6 bases). The V gene's germline CDR1 is MDHEN and CDR2 SYDVKM. Trimming shortened V by 5 bases and J by 0 bases, and 20 bases separated the two germline ends. The CDR3 consists of 18 residues. The CDR3 coding sequence is TGTGCCAGCAGTCCCGGAATCTCAGGGGTATATAGCAATCAGCCCCAGCATTTT. It specifies CASSPGISGVYSNQPQHF.

V and J are TRBV19 and TRBJ2-5, with a tentative D call TRBD1 (6 bases). Trimming cost V 9 bases and J 7 bases, with 15 bases left between them. The germline V gene has CDR1 LNHDA and CDR2 SQIVND (reference sequence). The CDR3 spans 12 residues. The CDR3 sequence is CASRQDRVTQYF. DNA for the CDR3: TGTGCCAGCAGACAGGATAGGGTGACCCAGTACTTC.

This clone has only a few counts. The genes are TRBV6-5 and TRBJ1-4, with 9 bases matching TRBD1. Germline loops: CDR1 MNHEY, CDR2 SVGAGI. With 6 bases clipped from V and 5 bases from J, the junction kept 7 bases outside the gene matches. There are 15 residues in the CDR3. The CDR3 DNA follows: TGTGCCAGCAGCGATAACAGGGGGCCGAATGAAAAACTGTTTTTT. As protein: CASSDNRGPNEKLFF.

The J gene is TRBJ2-4, the V gene TRBV28, with TRBD1 matching 8 bases. The CDR3 has 13 amino acids. Germline V CDR1 and CDR2: MDHEN, SYDVKM. V was clipped by 6 bases and J by 7 bases; unmatched bases: 5. For the CDR3, the DNA is TGTGCCAGCAGCCAGGGGGCGCCGAACATTCAGTACTTC. This codes for CASSQGAPNIQYF.

The CDR3 DNA follows: TGTGCCTCCTCACCGACAGGTGTCTATGGCTACACCTTC. This codes for CASSPTGVYGYTF. The J gene is TRBJ1-2, the V gene TRBV19, with D tentatively TRBD1 (6 bases). This CDR3 spans 13 amino acids. V shed 11 bases and J shed 4 bases, with 17 bases lying between them. Germline CDR1 reads LNHDA; CDR2 reads SQIVND (reference sequence).

This chain uses TRBV19 with TRBJ1-5, with TRBD1 identical over 7 bases. This CDR3 region has 14 residues. V lost 5 bases and J lost 3; bases outside the gene matches: 4. CDR1 is LNHDA, CDR2 SQIVND, per germline (reference sequence). CDR3 DNA: TGTGCCAGTAGTTCAGGGGGGAACAATCAGCCCCAGCATTTT. It yields the protein CASSSGGNNQPQHF.

The rearrangement uses TRBV19 and TRBJ1-2, with 9 bases that match TRBD1. V gave up 10 bases and J gave up 7 bases; unmatched junction bases: 16. Germline V gene lookup returns CDR1 LNHDA and CDR2 SQIVND (reference sequence). The length of the CDR3 is 15 residues. Written as DNA, the CDR3 is TGTGCCATTCGAGAACCCGGGACAGGGATTGGTGGCTACACCTTC. This codes for CAIREPGTGIGGYTF.

The gene calls are TRBV28 and TRBJ2-3; the match to TRBD1 covers 7 bases. With 11 bases clipped from V and 2 bases from J, the junction kept 7 bases outside the gene matches. CDR3 length equals 13 residues. Germline V gene sequence: CDR1 MDHEN, CDR2 SYDVKM. The CDR3 spells CAQQTGVTDTQYF. CDR3 DNA sequence: TGTGCCCAGCAAACAGGGGTCACAGATACGCAGTATTTT. Supplemented by reference TRBV28 and TRBJ2-3, the full variable domain reads DVKVTQSSRYLVKRTGEKVFLECVQDMDHENMFWYRQDPGLGLRLIYFSYDVKMKEKGDIPEGYSVSREKKERFSLILESASTNQTSMYLCAQQTGVTDTQYFGPGTRLTVL.

The chain links TRBV3-1 (or the pseudogene TRBV3-2) to TRBJ1-3; D perhaps matches TRBD1 (5 bases). The CDR3 consists of 14 residues. V lost 4 bases and J 2 bases, leaving 9 bases between the germline ends. CDR1 LGHDT and CDR2 YNNKEL come from the germline V gene (reference sequence). For the CDR3, the DNA is TGTGCCAGCAGCCCAGTGGGGCCTGGAAACACCATATATTTT. It encodes CASSPVGPGNTIYF.

The chain carries TRBV15 and TRBJ1-5; 8 bases are shared with TRBD1. CDR3 length equals 18 residues. V was clipped by 3 bases and J by 0 bases; unmatched bases: 10. Germline lookup yields CDR1 LNHNV and CDR2 YYDKDF (reference sequence). In nucleotides, the CDR3 is TGTGCCACCAGCAGGGAGTCGACAGGGGCGGATAGCAATCAGCCCCAGCATTTT. Translation: CATSRESTGADSNQPQHF.

The CDR3 bases are TGTGCCAGCAGTCGACAGGGAAGTCTGTCTGAAAAACTGTTTTTT. This gives the protein CASSRQGSLSEKLFF. V and J are TRBV5-4 and TRBJ1-4, with 7 positions matching TRBD1. Germline-derived CDR1 and CDR2 are SGHNT and YYREEE (reference sequence). CDR3 size: 15 residues. With 5 bases clipped from V and 7 bases from J, the junction kept 11 bases outside the gene matches.

The gene calls are TRBV30 and TRBJ1-1; D is perhaps TRBD1 (5 bases). From germline, CDR1 is GTSNPN and CDR2 SVGIG (reference sequence). V dropped 4 bases and J dropped 6 bases, with 12 bases sitting between them. CDR3 size: 12 residues. The CDR3: CAWNRLRSEAFF. The CDR3 coding sequence is TGTGCCTGGAACAGGTTACGCTCTGAAGCTTTCTTT.

V usage is TRBV5-1 and J usage is TRBJ1-1, with no clear D. Germline V gene data show CDR1 as SGHRS and CDR2 as YFSETQ. The ends were cut back, 0 bases at V and 1 base at J, with 19 bases in the middle. The CDR3 is 18 amino acids. The CDR3 sequence: CASSLEYRGSYRNTEAFF. CDR3 nucleotide sequence: TGCGCCAGCAGCTTGGAATACCGGGGATCTTATAGGAACACTGAAGCTTTCTTT.

The chain employs TRBV5-1 and TRBJ2-3; 10 bases map to TRBD2. Per the germline V gene, CDR1 is SGHRS and CDR2 is YFSETQ. Germline trimming cut 4 bases from V and 1 base from J; bases unmatched to any gene: 6. The CDR3 extends over 16 amino acids. CDR3 in DNA: TGCGCCAGCAGCCCCGTAGCGGGGGGCCGCACAGATACGCAGTATTTT. Protein sequence: CASSPVAGGRTDTQYF.

The chain employs TRBV24-1 and TRBJ2-1, with D possibly matching TRBD1 (5 bases). This CDR3 is built from 14 residues. Germline V gene data show CDR1 as KGHDR and CDR2 as SFDVKD. Trimming cost V 3 bases and J 3 bases, with 8 bases left between them. CDR3 nucleotides: TGTGCCACCAGTGATCGCGACAGCTACAATGAGCAGTTCTTC. Amino acids: CATSDRDSYNEQFF.

The chain couples TRBV19 to TRBJ2-1; 11 bases are a match to TRBD2. V lost 5 bases, J lost 7 bases, and 7 bases stayed unmatched. There are 15 residues in the CDR3. CDR1 is LNHDA and CDR2 is SQIVND in the germline V gene (reference sequence). The CDR3 bases are TGTGCCAGTAGTCCCACTAGCGGGAGTAGGAATGAGCAGTTCTTC. This sequence encodes CASSPTSGSRNEQFF.

This rearrangement joins TRBV6-5 to TRBJ2-5; a weak D match, TRBD1 (6 bases). The length of the CDR3 is 15 residues. Per the germline V gene, CDR1 is MNHEY and CDR2 is SVGAGI. Trimming left V 1 base short and J 5 bases short, with 14 bases between. CDR3 nucleotides: TGTGCCAGCAGTTACTGGGCAGGGGTAACGGAGACCCAGTACTTC. The encoded protein is CASSYWAGVTETQYF.

The chain couples TRBV5-1 to TRBJ1-3, with D unresolved. Germline V gene data show CDR1 as SGHRS and CDR2 as YFSETQ. The CDR3 has 14 residues. Trimming removed 5 bases from V and 4 bases from J, with 13 bases in between. The CDR3 loop reads CASREGSSGNTIYF. The CDR3 nucleotides read TGCGCCAGCAGGGAAGGGAGTTCCGGAAACACCATATATTTT. The complete variable domain, with remaining parts taken from reference TRBV5-1 and TRBJ1-3, reads KAGVTQTPRYLIKTRGQQVTLSCSPISGHRSVSWYQQTPGQGLQFLFEYFSETQRNKGNFPGRFSGRQFSNSRSEMNVSTLELGDSALYLCASREGSSGNTIYFGEGSWLTVV.

J is TRBJ1-2 and V is TRBV5-1; D gene ambiguous. Trimming left V 0 bases short and J 8 bases short, with 17 bases between. CDR3 length equals 15 residues. CDR1 is SGHRS and CDR2 is YFSETQ in the germline V gene. CDR3 sequence: CASSLEARLSRGYTF. In DNA, the CDR3 is TGCGCCAGCAGCTTGGAAGCACGACTTTCCCGCGGCTACACCTTC.

The chain recombines TRBV6-5 with TRBJ1-2; D gene uncertain. The V gene's germline CDR1 is MNHEY and CDR2 SVGAGI. The CDR3 is 13 amino acids. Trimming removed 11 bases from V and 1 base from J, with 14 bases in between. The CDR3 sequence is CAGTEGLNYGYTF. CDR3 DNA: TGTGCCGGAACTGAGGGCCTTAACTATGGCTACACCTTC.

The rearrangement joins TRBV6-5 to TRBJ2-1, with a weak D call TRBD2 (5 bases). Trimming removed 6 bases from V and 15 bases from J, with 18 bases in between. Germline V gene sequence: CDR1 MNHEY, CDR2 SVGAGI. The CDR3 covers 12 residues. CDR3 nucleotide sequence: TGTGCCAGCAGATCCGGGTCCCTGGAGGCGTTCTTC. Protein: CASRSGSLEAFF.

The chain joins TRBV7-9 to TRBJ1-2; D remains unclear. The length of the CDR3 is 13 residues. Trimming stripped 2 bases from V and 2 bases from J, with 6 bases between. CDR1 and CDR2 (germline): SEHNR, FQNEAQ (reference sequence). For the CDR3, the DNA is TGTGCCAGCAGCTTAAGACAAAACTATGGCTACACCTTC. Translated, it gives CASSLRQNYGYTF.

The chain recombines TRBV7-2 with TRBJ1-4; TRBD1 matches 7 bases. The germline V gene has CDR1 SGHTA and CDR2 FQGNSA. Germline trimming cut 0 bases from V and 3 bases from J; bases unmatched to any gene: 4. The CDR3 consists of 16 residues. CDR3 protein: CASSLAQGVSNEKLFF. The CDR3 bases are TGTGCCAGCAGCTTAGCGCAGGGGGTGTCTAATGAAAAACTGTTTTTT.

This chain joins TRBV9 and TRBJ2-1; TRBD2 is a possible D gene (6 bases). The CDR3 has 14 amino acids. Deletions cut 1 base from V and 8 bases from J, with 13 bases between. CDR1 is SGDLS, CDR2 YYNGEE, per germline. The CDR3 loop is CASSVRGAQDEQFF. The CDR3 nucleotides are TGTGCCAGCAGCGTACGCGGGGCCCAGGATGAGCAGTTCTTC.

The rearrangement links TRBV30 to TRBJ1-6; the match to TRBD1 covers 8 bases. Germline trimming cut 5 bases from V and 0 bases from J; bases unmatched to any gene: 3. The CDR3 has 15 amino acids. The V gene's germline CDR1 is GTSNPN and CDR2 SVGIG (reference sequence). The CDR3: CAWDRGRSYNSPLHF. The CDR3 DNA is TGTGCCTGGGACAGGGGACGCTCCTATAATTCACCCCTCCACTTT.

In its sample, this clone was seen once. This chain joins TRBV11-3 and TRBJ2-7; 7 nucleotides agree with TRBD1. The CDR3 is made up of 13 amino acids. Germline V gene sequence: CDR1 SGHNT, CDR2 YENEEA. Trimming removed 2 bases from V and 6 bases from J; junction bases left unmatched: 4. The CDR3 loop is CASSLQGVGEQYF. Written as DNA, the CDR3 is TGTGCCAGCAGCTTACAGGGGGTAGGCGAGCAGTACTTC.

This rearrangement joins TRBV27 to TRBJ1-2; 7 bases agree with TRBD1. V dropped 5 bases and J dropped 5; count of bases not matched to a gene: 8. Germline V lookup: CDR1 MNHEY, CDR2 SMNVEV (reference sequence). The CDR3 loop spans 14 amino acids. The CDR3 reads CASSRNRGAYGYTF. The CDR3 DNA reads as TGTGCCAGCAGTCGCAACAGGGGCGCTTATGGCTACACCTTC.